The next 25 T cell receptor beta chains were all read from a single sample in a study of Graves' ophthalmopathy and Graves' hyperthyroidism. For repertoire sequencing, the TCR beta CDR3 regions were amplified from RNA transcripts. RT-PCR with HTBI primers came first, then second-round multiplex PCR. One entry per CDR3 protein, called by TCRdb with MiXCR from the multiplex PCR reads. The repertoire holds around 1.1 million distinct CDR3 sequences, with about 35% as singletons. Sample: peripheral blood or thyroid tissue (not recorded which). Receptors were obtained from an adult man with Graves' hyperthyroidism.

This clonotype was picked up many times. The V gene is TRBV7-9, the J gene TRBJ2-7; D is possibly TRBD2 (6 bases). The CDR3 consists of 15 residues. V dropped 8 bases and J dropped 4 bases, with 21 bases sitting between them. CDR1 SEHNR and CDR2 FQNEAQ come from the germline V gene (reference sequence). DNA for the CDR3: TGTGCCAGCGCCCCAGTCGGGATAGGAGGGTACGAGCAGTACTTC. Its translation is CASAPVGIGGYEQYF.

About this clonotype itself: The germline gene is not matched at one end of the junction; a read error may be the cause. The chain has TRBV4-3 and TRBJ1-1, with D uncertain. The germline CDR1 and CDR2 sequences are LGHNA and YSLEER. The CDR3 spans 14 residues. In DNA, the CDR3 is TGCGTCAGCAGCCAAGACCCTCTGGCAACTGAAGCTTTCTTT. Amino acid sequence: CVSSQDPLATEAFF.

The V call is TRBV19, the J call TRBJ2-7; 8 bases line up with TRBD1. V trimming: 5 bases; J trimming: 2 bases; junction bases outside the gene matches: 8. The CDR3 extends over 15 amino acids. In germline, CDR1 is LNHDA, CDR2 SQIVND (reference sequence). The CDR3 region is CASSFRDRPTYEQYF. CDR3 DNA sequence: TGTGCCAGTAGTTTCCGGGACAGGCCAACCTACGAGCAGTACTTC.

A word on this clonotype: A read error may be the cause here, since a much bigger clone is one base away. The DNA for the CDR3 is TGTGCCAGCAGCTTTATGGTGGACCCGAGAGTAGAGGGCCACACCTTC. It is translated as CASSFMVDPRVEGHTF. This sequence joins TRBV7-2 and TRBJ1-2; no clear D gene. Between the trimmed V and J ends, which lost 3 bases and 12 bases, there was a span of 26 bases. Looked up from germline, CDR1 is SGHTA and CDR2 is FQGNSA. This CDR3 has 16 residues.

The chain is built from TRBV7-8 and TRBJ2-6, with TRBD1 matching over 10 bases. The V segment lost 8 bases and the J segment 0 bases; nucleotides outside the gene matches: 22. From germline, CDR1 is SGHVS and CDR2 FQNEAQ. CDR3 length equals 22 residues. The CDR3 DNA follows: TGTGCCAGCGACCGGGACAGGGGATTTTTTGCCCTACCTGACTCTGGGGCCAACGTCCTGACTTTC. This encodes CASDRDRGFFALPDSGANVLTF.

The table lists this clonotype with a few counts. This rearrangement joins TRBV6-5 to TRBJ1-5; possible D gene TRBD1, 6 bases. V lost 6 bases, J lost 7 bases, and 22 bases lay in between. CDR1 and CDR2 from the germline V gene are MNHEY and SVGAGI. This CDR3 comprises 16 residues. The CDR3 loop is CASRSLTGGPGQPQHF. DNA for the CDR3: TGTGCCAGCAGATCCCTGACGGGGGGGCCGGGGCAGCCCCAGCATTTT.

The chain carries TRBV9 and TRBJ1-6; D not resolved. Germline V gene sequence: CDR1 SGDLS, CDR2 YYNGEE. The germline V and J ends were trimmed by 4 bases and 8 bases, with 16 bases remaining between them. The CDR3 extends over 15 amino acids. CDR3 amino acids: CASSSTLDGYSPLHF. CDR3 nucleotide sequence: TGTGCCAGCAGCTCGACCTTGGACGGTTATTCACCCCTCCACTTT.

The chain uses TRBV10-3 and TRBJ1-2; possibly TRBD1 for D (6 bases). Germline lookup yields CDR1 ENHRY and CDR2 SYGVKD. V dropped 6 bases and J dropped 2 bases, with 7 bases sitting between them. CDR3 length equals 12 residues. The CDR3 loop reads CAIRQGNYGYTF. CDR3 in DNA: TGTGCCATCAGGCAGGGGAACTATGGCTACACCTTC.

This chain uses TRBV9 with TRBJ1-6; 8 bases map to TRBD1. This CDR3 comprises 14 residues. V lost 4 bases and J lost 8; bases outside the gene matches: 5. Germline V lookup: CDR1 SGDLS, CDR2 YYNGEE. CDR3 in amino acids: CASSPQGADSPLHF. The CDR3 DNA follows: TGTGCCAGCAGCCCCCAGGGGGCGGATTCACCCCTCCACTTT.

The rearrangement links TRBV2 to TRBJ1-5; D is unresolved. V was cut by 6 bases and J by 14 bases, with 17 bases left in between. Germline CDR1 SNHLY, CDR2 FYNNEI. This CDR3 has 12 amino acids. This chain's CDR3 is CASRLEATYEHF. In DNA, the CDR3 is TGTGCCAGCAGGTTGGAAGCCACCTACGAGCATTTT.

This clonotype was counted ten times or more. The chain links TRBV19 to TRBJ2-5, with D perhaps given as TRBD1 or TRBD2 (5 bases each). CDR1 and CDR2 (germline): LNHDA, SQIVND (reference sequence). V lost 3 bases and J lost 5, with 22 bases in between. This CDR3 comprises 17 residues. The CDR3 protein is CASSILEHGRREETQYF. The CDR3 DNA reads TGTGCCAGTAGTATCCTCGAACACGGGCGCAGGGAGGAGACCCAGTACTTC.

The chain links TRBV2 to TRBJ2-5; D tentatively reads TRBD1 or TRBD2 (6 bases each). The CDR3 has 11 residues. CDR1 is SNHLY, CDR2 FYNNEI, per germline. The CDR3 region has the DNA TGTGCACAGGGACTTCAAGAGACCCAGTACTTC. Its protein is CAQGLQETQYF.

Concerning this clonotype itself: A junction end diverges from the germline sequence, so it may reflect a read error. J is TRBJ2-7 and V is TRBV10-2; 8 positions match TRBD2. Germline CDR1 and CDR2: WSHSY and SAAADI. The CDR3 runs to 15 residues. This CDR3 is CASRPLPGGPHEQYF. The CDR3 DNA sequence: TGTGCCAGCAGACCCCTTCCGGGAGGGCCTCACGAGCAGTACTTC.

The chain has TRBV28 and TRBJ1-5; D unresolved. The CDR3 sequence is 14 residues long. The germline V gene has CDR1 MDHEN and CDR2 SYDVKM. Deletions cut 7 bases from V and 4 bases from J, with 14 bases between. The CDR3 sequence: CASMGIGSNQPQHF. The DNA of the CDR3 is TGTGCCAGCATGGGCATCGGGTCAAATCAGCCCCAGCATTTT. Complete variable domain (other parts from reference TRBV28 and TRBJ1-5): DVKVTQSSRYLVKRTGEKVFLECVQDMDHENMFWYRQDPGLGLRLIYFSYDVKMKEKGDIPEGYSVSREKKERFSLILESASTNQTSMYLCASMGIGSNQPQHFGDGTRLSIL.

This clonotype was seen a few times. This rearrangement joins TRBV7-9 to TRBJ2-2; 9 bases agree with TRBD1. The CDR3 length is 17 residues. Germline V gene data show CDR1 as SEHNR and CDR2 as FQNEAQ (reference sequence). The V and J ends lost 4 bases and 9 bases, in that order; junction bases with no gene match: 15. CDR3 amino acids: CASSSLGTGMILRELFF. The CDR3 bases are TGTGCCAGCAGCTCCTTAGGGACAGGGATGATTCTACGGGAGCTGTTTTTT.

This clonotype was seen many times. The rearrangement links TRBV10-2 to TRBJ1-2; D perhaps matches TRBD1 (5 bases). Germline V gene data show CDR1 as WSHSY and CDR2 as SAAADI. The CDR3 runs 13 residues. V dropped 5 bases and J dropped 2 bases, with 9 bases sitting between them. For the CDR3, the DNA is TGCGCCAGCAGTTCGGGGGGAAACTATGGCTACACCTTC. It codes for CASSSGGNYGYTF.

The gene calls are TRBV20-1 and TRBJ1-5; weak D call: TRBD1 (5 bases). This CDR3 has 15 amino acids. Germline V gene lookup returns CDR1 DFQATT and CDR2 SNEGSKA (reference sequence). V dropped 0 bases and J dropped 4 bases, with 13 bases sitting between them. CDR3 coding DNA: TGCAGTGCTAGAGACCCCAACAGGATAAATCAGCCCCAGCATTTT. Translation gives CSARDPNRINQPQHF.

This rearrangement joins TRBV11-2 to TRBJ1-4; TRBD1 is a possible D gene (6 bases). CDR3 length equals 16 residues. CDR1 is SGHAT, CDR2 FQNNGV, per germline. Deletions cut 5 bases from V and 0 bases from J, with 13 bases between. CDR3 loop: CASSPMRTATNEKLFF. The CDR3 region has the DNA TGTGCCAGCAGCCCAATGAGGACAGCAACTAATGAAAAACTGTTTTTT.

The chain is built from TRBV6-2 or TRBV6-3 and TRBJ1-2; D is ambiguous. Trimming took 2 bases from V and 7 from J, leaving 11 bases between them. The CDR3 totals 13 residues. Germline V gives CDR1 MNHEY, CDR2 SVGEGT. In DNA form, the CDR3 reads TGTGCCAGCAGTTACGGCCCATGGAGTGGCTACACCTTC. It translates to CASSYGPWSGYTF.

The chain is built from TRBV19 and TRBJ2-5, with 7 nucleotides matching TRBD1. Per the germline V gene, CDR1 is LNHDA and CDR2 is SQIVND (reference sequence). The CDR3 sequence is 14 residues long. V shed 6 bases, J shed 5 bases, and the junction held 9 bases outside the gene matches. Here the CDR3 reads CASSETGRAETQYF. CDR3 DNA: TGTGCCAGTAGCGAGACAGGGAGAGCGGAGACCCAGTACTTC.

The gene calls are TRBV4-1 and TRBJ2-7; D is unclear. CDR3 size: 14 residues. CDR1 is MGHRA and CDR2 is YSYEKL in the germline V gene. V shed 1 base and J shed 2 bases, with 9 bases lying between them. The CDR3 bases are TGCGCCAGCAGCCAAGGGCAGAGCACCTACGAGCAGTACTTC. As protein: CASSQGQSTYEQYF.

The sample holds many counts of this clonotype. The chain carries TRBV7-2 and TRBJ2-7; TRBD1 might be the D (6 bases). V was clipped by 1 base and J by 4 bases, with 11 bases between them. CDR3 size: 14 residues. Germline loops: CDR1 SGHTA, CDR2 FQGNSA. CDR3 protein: CASSLEDRAYEQYF. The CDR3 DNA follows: TGTGCCAGCAGCTTAGAGGACAGAGCATACGAGCAGTACTTC.

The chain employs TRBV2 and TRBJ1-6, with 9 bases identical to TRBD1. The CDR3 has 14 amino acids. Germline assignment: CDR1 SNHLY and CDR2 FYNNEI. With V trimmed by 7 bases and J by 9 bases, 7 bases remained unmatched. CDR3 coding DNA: TGTGCCAGCATGCAGGGACAGGGAATTTCACCCCTCCACTTT. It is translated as CASMQGQGISPLHF.

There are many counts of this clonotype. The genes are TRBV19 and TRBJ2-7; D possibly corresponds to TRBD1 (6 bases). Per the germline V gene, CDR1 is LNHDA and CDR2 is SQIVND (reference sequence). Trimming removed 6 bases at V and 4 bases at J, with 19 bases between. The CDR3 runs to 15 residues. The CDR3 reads CASSKSQGFGYEQYF. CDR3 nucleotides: TGTGCCAGTAGCAAATCGCAGGGGTTCGGATACGAGCAGTACTTC.

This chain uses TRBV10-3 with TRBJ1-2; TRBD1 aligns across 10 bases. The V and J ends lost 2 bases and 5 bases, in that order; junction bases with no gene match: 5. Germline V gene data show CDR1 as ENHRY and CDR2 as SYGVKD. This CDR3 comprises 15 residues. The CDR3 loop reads CAISEEGQGRYGYTF. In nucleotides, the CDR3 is TGTGCCATCAGTGAGGAGGGACAGGGGAGGTATGGCTACACCTTC.